This T cell receptor beta chain was sequenced for a study of control samples from healthy donors and cancer patients. Looked up from germline, CDR1 is KGHSH and CDR2 is LQKENI. V gave up 0 bases and J gave up 2 bases, with 13 bases separating them. This CDR3 is built from 16 residues. Assay: immunoSEQ multiplex PCR; the TCRdb copy retains only in-frame clones and omits some. The sample has 150,000 or so clones, almost 90% seen once; the top ten hold over 1.5%. This receptor was taken from a man aged 18 to 35 in good health. The sequenced sample was blood. The rearrangement uses TRBV18 and TRBJ2-5, with D maybe TRBD1 (5 bases). The CDR3 coding sequence is TGTGCCAGCTCACCACCGGACACTCGGCCTCAAGAGACCCAGTACTTC. Amino acid sequence: CASSPPDTRPQETQYF.